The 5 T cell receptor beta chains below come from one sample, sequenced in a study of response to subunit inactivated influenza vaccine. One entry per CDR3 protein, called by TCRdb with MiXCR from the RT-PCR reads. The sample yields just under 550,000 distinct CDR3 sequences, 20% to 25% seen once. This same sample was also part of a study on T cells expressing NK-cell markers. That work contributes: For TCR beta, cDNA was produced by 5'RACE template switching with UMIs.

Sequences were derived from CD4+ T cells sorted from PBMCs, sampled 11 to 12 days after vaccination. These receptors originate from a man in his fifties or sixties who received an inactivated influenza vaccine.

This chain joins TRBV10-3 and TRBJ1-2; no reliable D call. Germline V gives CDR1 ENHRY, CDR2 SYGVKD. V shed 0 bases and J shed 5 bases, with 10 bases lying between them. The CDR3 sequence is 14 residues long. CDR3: CAISESSPGYGYTF. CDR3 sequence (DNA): TGTGCCATCAGTGAGTCTTCTCCCGGGTATGGCTACACCTTC.

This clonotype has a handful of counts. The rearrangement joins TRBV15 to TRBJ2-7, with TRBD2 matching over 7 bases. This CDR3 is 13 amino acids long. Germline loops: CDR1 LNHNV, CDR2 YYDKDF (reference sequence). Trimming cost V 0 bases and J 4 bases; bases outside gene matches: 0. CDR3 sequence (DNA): TGTGCCACCAGCAGAGAAGCGGGGTACGAGCAGTACTTC. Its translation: CATSREAGYEQYF.

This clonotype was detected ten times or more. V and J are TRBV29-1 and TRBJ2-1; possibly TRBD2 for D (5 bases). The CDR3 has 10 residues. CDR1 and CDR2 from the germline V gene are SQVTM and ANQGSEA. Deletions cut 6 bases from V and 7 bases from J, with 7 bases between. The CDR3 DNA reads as TGCAGCGTCGGGATAAATGAGCAGTTCTTC. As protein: CSVGINEQFF.

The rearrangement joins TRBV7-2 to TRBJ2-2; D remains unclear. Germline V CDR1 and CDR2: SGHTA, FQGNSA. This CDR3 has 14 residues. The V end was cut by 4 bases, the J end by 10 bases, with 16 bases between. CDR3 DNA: TGTGCCAGCAGCTCGGGCAGGCGAAGGGAGGAGCTGTTTTTT. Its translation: CASSSGRRREELFF.

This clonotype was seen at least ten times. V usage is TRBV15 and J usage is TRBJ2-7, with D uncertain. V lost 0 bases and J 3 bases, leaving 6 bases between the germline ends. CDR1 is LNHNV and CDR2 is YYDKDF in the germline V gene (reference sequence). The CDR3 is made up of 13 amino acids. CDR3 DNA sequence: TGTGCCACCAGCAGAGATTGGGGCTACGAGCAGTACTTC. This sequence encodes CATSRDWGYEQYF.